The entry below gives a single T cell receptor beta chain sequence along with its context. Antigen: not known. Method: immunoSEQ multiplex PCR; TCRdb's copy keeps in-frame clones and lacks some. Of roughly 70,000 clones listed, over 80% are singletons. The data belong to a study of Tregs in tolerant kidney transplant recipients. Thawed PBMCs were FACS-sorted into unstimulated CD4+CD25+CD127- regulatory T cells, CD4+CD25- non-regulatory cells, CD4 and CD8 cells. CDR1 is ENHRY, CDR2 SYGVKD, per germline. This CDR3 comprises 14 residues. V lost 0 bases, J lost 12 bases, and 15 bases lay in between. The study, taken as a whole, reports: The small number of patients limits these findings pending further validation.

Sequenced: CD4+ T cells from blood. The chain recombines TRBV10-3 with TRBJ2-1; tentatively, D is TRBD1 or TRBD2 (5 bases each). The TCR sequence derives from a human donor in good health. The chain's CDR3 is CAISESIPGTGQFF. In DNA form, the CDR3 reads TGTGCCATCAGTGAGTCCATTCCAGGGACGGGGCAGTTCTTC.